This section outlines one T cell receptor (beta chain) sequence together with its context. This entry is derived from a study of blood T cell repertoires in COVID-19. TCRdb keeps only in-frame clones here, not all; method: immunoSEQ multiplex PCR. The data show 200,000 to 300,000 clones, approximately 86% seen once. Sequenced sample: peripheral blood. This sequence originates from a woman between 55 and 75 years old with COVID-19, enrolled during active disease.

This chain's CDR3 is CASTGQDLGARTDTQYF. Written as DNA, the CDR3 is TGTGCCAGCACGGGACAGGATCTGGGAGCACGCACAGATACGCAGTATTTT. V is TRBV2 and J is TRBJ2-3; 8 bases are shared with TRBD1. There are 17 residues in the CDR3. Trimming took 7 bases from V and 1 from J; bases not matched to a gene: 13. Looked up from germline, CDR1 is SNHLY and CDR2 is FYNNEI.